These 12 T cell receptor beta chains share one sample of origin, sequenced in a study of graft-versus-host responses after intestinal transplantation. Some clones are missing from TCRdb's copy, which holds only in-frame ones; the method was immunoSEQ multiplex PCR. Found here are 88,000 or so clones, around 90% of them singletons; the top ten hold roughly 0.099%. Antigen specificity for these receptors is unknown. The sample in question was unstimulated CD4+ T cells sorted from spleen or lymph node cells, obtained before intestinal transplant. The source of these receptors is a human donor who received an intestinal transplant.

The CDR3 nucleotides read TGTGCCAGCAGTCGGAGGGGGGGTAACACTGAAGCTTTCTTT. This translates into CASSRRGGNTEAFF. This rearrangement joins TRBV6-5 to TRBJ1-1; a weak D match, TRBD1 (6 bases). The CDR3 runs 14 residues. CDR1 and CDR2 (germline): MNHEY, SVGAGI. Trimming removed 5 bases at V and 2 bases at J, with 12 bases between.

V usage is TRBV25-1 and J usage is TRBJ1-1; TRBD1 agrees at 10 bases. Germline-derived CDR1 and CDR2 are MGHDK and SYGVNS. The CDR3 contains 16 residues. V lost 2 bases, J lost 6 bases, and 9 bases stayed unmatched. CDR3 sequence (DNA): TGTGCCAGCAGTGAAGACAGGGGGCGCGGGTTGGCTGAAGCTTTCTTT. The encoded protein is CASSEDRGRGLAEAFF.

V usage is TRBV9 and J usage is TRBJ2-3; 14 nucleotides match TRBD2. CDR3 length: 16 amino acids. The trim removed 7 bases at V and 5 bases at J, leaving 9 bases unmatched. CDR1 is SGDLS, CDR2 YYNGEE, per germline. Here the CDR3 reads CASGKTSGGVLDTQYF. The CDR3 DNA is TGTGCCAGCGGAAAGACTAGCGGGGGGGTACTAGATACGCAGTATTTT.

The V gene is TRBV5-4, the J gene TRBJ2-5; TRBD2 agrees at 16 bases. The CDR3 has 16 residues. Germline lookup yields CDR1 SGHNT and CDR2 YYREEE (reference sequence). V shed 4 bases and J 2 bases; nucleotides not matched to a gene: 2. The CDR3 DNA reads as TGTGCCAGCAGCCGGGGACTAGCGGGGGGGCAAGAGACCCAGTACTTC. Its translation is CASSRGLAGGQETQYF.

The chain combines TRBV9 with TRBJ1-4; the D gene is possibly TRBD1 (5 bases). Between the trimmed V and J ends, which lost 4 bases and 8 bases, there was a span of 15 bases. The germline gives CDR1 SGDLS, CDR2 YYNGEE. The CDR3 length is 14 residues. This CDR3 is CASSRYGGVEKLFF. Written as DNA, the CDR3 is TGTGCCAGCAGCCGATATGGGGGGGTCGAAAAACTGTTTTTT.

The genes are TRBV19 and TRBJ1-2, with D possibly TRBD1 on 5 matching bases. Germline values: CDR1 LNHDA, CDR2 SQIVND (reference sequence). With 3 bases removed from V and 6 bases from J, the gap between germline ends came to 11 bases. The CDR3 is 13 amino acids. In DNA, the CDR3 is TGTGCCAGTAGTATCTTTGGCAGGGATGGCTACACCTTC. This translates into CASSIFGRDGYTF.

The chain joins TRBV11-2 to TRBJ2-3; 9 bases match TRBD2. CDR1 and CDR2 from the germline V gene are SGHAT and FQNNGV. V was pared by 5 bases and J by 0 bases, with 3 bases of the junction left unmatched. This CDR3 has 15 amino acids. The CDR3 DNA is TGTGCCAGCAGCGGGCGGGGGGGAAGCACAGATACGCAGTATTTT. This codes for CASSGRGGSTDTQYF.

V is TRBV11-2 and J is TRBJ2-7; D possibly corresponds to TRBD1 (6 bases). The CDR3 is made up of 16 amino acids. Trimming removed 3 bases from V and 3 bases from J, with 18 bases in between. The V gene's germline CDR1 is SGHAT and CDR2 FQNNGV. CDR3 amino acids: CASSLGVQGLGYEQYF. CDR3 bases: TGTGCCAGCAGCTTGGGGGTACAGGGTTTAGGCTACGAGCAGTACTTC.

This clone was seen once. J is TRBJ2-7 and V is TRBV20-1, with a tentative D call TRBD2 (6 bases). CDR1 is DFQATT and CDR2 is SNEGSKA in the germline V gene (reference sequence). Trimming pared 3 bases from V and 4 bases from J, leaving 7 bases between. The CDR3 has 11 amino acids. For the CDR3, the DNA is TGCAGTGCTAGCGGGGGTTACGAGCAGTACTTC. Its translation: CSASGGYEQYF.

The J gene is TRBJ2-7, the V gene TRBV7-9; TRBD1 aligns across 9 bases. V was clipped by 4 bases and J by 7 bases; unmatched bases: 5. The CDR3 loop spans 13 amino acids. CDR1 is SEHNR and CDR2 is FQNEAQ in the germline V gene (reference sequence). As DNA, the CDR3 is TGTGCCAGCAGCTCAGAGACAGGGGGAGAGCAGTACTTC. Amino acids: CASSSETGGEQYF.

This clone was recorded once. The V and J genes are TRBV5-1 and TRBJ1-1; the match to TRBD1 covers 7 bases. This CDR3 region has 19 residues. Germline V lookup: CDR1 SGHRS, CDR2 YFSETQ. Germline trimming cut 1 base from V and 0 bases from J; bases unmatched to any gene: 15. The DNA for the CDR3 is TGCGCCAGCAGCTTGAGGCCCCCTATGTGGGGACAGATGAACACTGAAGCTTTCTTT. Its translation: CASSLRPPMWGQMNTEAFF.

The CDR3 protein is CASSFLGGSPLHF. CDR3 in DNA: TGTGCCAGCAGCTTTTTGGGGGGGTCACCCCTCCACTTT. This chain joins TRBV7-9 and TRBJ1-6, with a tentative D call TRBD1 (5 bases). Germline lookup yields CDR1 SEHNR and CDR2 FQNEAQ (reference sequence). This CDR3 spans 13 amino acids. Between the trimmed V and J ends, which lost 3 bases and 10 bases, there was a span of 10 bases.